One and the same sample provided the 13 T cell receptor beta chains below, sequenced in a study of Tregs in tolerant kidney transplant recipients (dated by TCRdb to between 2018 and 2021). The transplants used related donors along with nonmyeloablative bone marrow transplantation, and in the human trials mixed chimerism was transient. The protocol used for the library was the immunoSEQ multiplex PCR assay. TCRdb's version of the immuneACCESS table is confined to in-frame rearrangements and falls short of the full clone set. An unresolved V gene accounts for under half of the shortfall where checked; the remainder is of unknown origin. This sample gives roughly 52,000 clones in total; 91% of them show up just once. The biggest ten clones account for about 16% of the sample. The sample consisted of CD8+ T cells from blood (PBMCs), taken 24 months after the transplant. The receptors were sampled from a human patient who received a combined kidney and bone marrow transplant. A transplant means some T cells may be of graft donor rather than patient origin.

The genes are TRBV5-6 and TRBJ2-7; TRBD1 matches 11 bases. The junction had 4 bases not matched to a gene; V was cut back by 2 bases and J by 3 bases. Looked up from germline, CDR1 is SGHDT and CDR2 is YYEEEE. The CDR3 consists of 15 residues. CDR3 sequence: CASSFVGTGGYEQYF. For the CDR3, the DNA is TGTGCCAGCAGCTTCGTTGGGACAGGGGGCTACGAGCAGTACTTC. The full variable domain, in which reference TRBV5-6 and TRBJ2-7 provide the parts outside the CDR3, is DAGVTQSPTHLIKTRGQQVTLRCSPKSGHDTVSWYQQALGQGPQFIFQYYEEEERQRGNFPDRFSGHQFPNYSSELNVNALLLGDSALYLCASSFVGTGGYEQYFGPGTRLTVT.

This clone showed up just a few times. This chain connects TRBV12-5 to TRBJ1-2; the D gene is possibly TRBD1 (5 bases). CDR1 and CDR2 (germline): LGHNT, FRNRAP. V lost 1 base and J 8 bases, leaving 14 bases between the germline ends. The CDR3 extends over 14 amino acids. The CDR3, as DNA: TGTGCTAGTGGTTTGGGGACATCCCCTCGGGGCTACACCTTC. Protein: CASGLGTSPRGYTF.

The chain is built from TRBV7-9 and TRBJ2-7, with 7 bases lining up with TRBD1. In germline, CDR1 is SEHNR, CDR2 FQNEAQ (reference sequence). The CDR3 runs 13 residues. V was clipped by 4 bases and J by 7 bases; unmatched bases: 7. This CDR3 reads CASSSYRGLEQYF. The DNA of the CDR3 is TGTGCCAGCAGCTCCTACAGGGGATTAGAGCAGTACTTC.

CDR3 loop: CASSGGLAGSTGELFF. The CDR3 DNA follows: TGTGCCAGCAGCGGGGGACTAGCGGGGAGCACCGGGGAGCTGTTTTTT. The chain couples TRBV7-9 to TRBJ2-2; 13 bases are a match to TRBD2. CDR3 length equals 16 residues. With 5 bases clipped from V and 4 bases from J, the junction kept 4 bases outside the gene matches. CDR1 SEHNR and CDR2 FQNEAQ come from the germline V gene (reference sequence). The full variable domain, rest sourced from reference TRBV7-9 and TRBJ2-2, is DTGVSQNPRHKITKRGQNVTFRCDPISEHNRLYWYRQTLGQGPEFLTYFQNEAQLEKSRLLSDRFSAERPKGSFSTLEIQRTEQGDSAMYLCASSGGLAGSTGELFFGEGSRLTVL.

This chain uses TRBV5-4 with TRBJ2-7; 9 bases line up with TRBD2. The germline V gene encodes CDR1 SGHNT and CDR2 YYREEE (reference sequence). V lost 4 bases and J lost 5; bases outside the gene matches: 7. The CDR3 sequence is 14 residues long. CDR3 sequence (DNA): TGTGCCAGCAGCCACGGGACTAGCATCGACGAGCAGTACTTC. Residues: CASSHGTSIDEQYF.

This chain uses TRBV7-8 with TRBJ2-7; 9 positions agree with TRBD2. The length of the CDR3 is 14 residues. V shed 3 bases and J 3 bases; nucleotides not matched to a gene: 3. The V gene's germline CDR1 is SGHVS and CDR2 FQNEAQ. This chain's CDR3 is CASSFGSGSYEQYF. The CDR3 DNA is TGTGCCAGCAGCTTCGGTAGCGGGAGCTACGAGCAGTACTTC.

The V gene is TRBV5-1, the J gene TRBJ2-7; no clear D. Germline CDR1 SGHRS, CDR2 YFSETQ. The CDR3 loop spans 13 amino acids. Trimming left V 6 bases short and J 3 bases short, with 13 bases between. The CDR3 reads CASTEARGYEQYF. The CDR3 DNA reads as TGCGCCAGCACAGAAGCGAGAGGCTACGAGCAGTACTTC.

The gene calls are TRBV9 and TRBJ2-3, with 7 bases matching TRBD2. Germline V gives CDR1 SGDLS, CDR2 YYNGEE. The CDR3 extends over 17 amino acids. V was clipped by 4 bases and J by 3 bases; unmatched bases: 14. In nucleotides, the CDR3 is TGTGCCAGCAGCCCCAGCGGGGCGTGGGGGAGGACAGATACGCAGTATTTT. This translates into CASSPSGAWGRTDTQYF.

The rearrangement uses TRBV6-4 and TRBJ2-1, with D hard to call. V was cut by 3 bases and J by 0 bases, with 9 bases left in between. The CDR3 is 15 residues long. CDR1 is MRHNA, CDR2 SNTAGT, per germline. In DNA, the CDR3 is TGTGCCAGCAGTGAGAGGTCGAGCTCCTACAATGAGCAGTTCTTC. This encodes CASSERSSSYNEQFF.

The rearrangement links TRBV2 to TRBJ1-5, with D possibly being TRBD1 (6 bases). Trimming removed 4 bases at V and 6 bases at J, with 13 bases between. The CDR3 has 14 amino acids. Germline V gene sequence: CDR1 SNHLY, CDR2 FYNNEI. The CDR3 protein is CASSVAGVGQPQHF. CDR3 in DNA: TGTGCCAGCAGTGTGGCAGGGGTGGGTCAGCCCCAGCATTTT.

This chain links TRBV11-2 with TRBJ2-2; tentative D call: TRBD2 (6 bases). Trimming stripped 5 bases from V and 3 bases from J, with 16 bases between. The CDR3 covers 16 residues. CDR1 is SGHAT, CDR2 FQNNGV, per germline. The CDR3 reads CASSGGLTVDTGELFF. The CDR3 DNA follows: TGTGCCAGCAGCGGCGGACTAACCGTCGACACCGGGGAGCTGTTTTTT.

The rearrangement joins TRBV7-9 to TRBJ2-5; 8 positions match TRBD1. V was clipped by 5 bases and J by 4 bases; unmatched bases: 6. The CDR3 consists of 14 residues. Per the germline V gene, CDR1 is SEHNR and CDR2 is FQNEAQ (reference sequence). The CDR3 bases are TGTGCCAGCAGCCCGCCGACAGGGGCAGAGACCCAGTACTTC. Amino acids: CASSPPTGAETQYF.

This chain joins TRBV7-6 and TRBJ2-1, with TRBD2 matching 12 bases. The CDR3 extends over 15 amino acids. Per germline, CDR1 SGHVS and CDR2 FNYEAQ. After removal of 5 bases from V and 7 bases from J, the junction contained 6 bases not matched to a gene. This CDR3 reads CASSEILAGGNEQFF. The CDR3 bases are TGTGCCAGCAGCGAAATACTAGCGGGAGGAAATGAGCAGTTCTTC.